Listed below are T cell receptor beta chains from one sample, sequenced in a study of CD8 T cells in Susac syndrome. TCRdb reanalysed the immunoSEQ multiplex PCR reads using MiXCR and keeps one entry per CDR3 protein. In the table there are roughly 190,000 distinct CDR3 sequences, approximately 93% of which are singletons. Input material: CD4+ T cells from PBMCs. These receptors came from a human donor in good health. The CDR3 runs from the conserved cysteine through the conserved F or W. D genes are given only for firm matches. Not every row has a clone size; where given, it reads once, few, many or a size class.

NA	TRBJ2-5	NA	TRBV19	TGTGCCAGTAGCCCGAGATTCTTGGAGACCCAGTACTTC	CASSPRFLETQYF
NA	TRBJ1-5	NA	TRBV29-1	TGCAGCGTTGAGGGTGGTTCCGGGGGGCCCCAGCATTTT	CSVEGGSGGPQHF
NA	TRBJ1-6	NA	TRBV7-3	TGTGCCAGCAGCTTAGGAGGGGACAAATATTCACCCCTCCACTTT	CASSLGGDKYSPLHF
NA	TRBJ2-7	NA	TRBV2	TGTGCCAGCAGTAGGCAGGACGGAGAGCAGTACTTC	CASSRQDGEQYF
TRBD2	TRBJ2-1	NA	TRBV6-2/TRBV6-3	TGTGCCAGCAAGCGGGGACTAGCATACAATGAGCAGTTCTTC	CASKRGLAYNEQFF
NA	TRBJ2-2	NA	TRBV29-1	TGCAGCGTTGGGGCTAGCGCGAACACCGGGGAGCTGTTTTTT	CSVGASANTGELFF
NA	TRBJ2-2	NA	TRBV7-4	TGTGCCAGCAGCTTCCGGCTAGCGATGAACACCGGGGAGCTGTTTTTT	CASSFRLAMNTGELFF
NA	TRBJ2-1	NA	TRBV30	TGTGCCTGGGTCCCGCGTAGCTCCTACAATGAGCAGTTCTTC	CAWVPRSSYNEQFF
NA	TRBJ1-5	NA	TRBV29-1	TGCAGCGGGATACTTAGGGGATCCCAGCATTTT	CSGILRGSQHF
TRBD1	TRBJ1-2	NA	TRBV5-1	TGCGCCAGCAGCTTGGTCCCAGGGGGCAAGAATGGCTACACCTTC	CASSLVPGGKNGYTF
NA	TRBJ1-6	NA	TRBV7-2	TGTGCCAGCAGCCCTTCCTGGAATTCACCCCTCCACTTT	CASSPSWNSPLHF
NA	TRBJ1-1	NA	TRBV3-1	TGTGCCAGCAGCCGTGGACCGACAGTGAACACTGAAGCTTTCTTT	CASSRGPTVNTEAFF
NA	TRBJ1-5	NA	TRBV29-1	TGCAGCGCCGCGGAGGGTTGGAGCAATCAGCCCCAGCATTTT	CSAAEGWSNQPQHF
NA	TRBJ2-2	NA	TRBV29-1	TGCAGCGTTCGTCCCAACACCGGGGAGCTGTTTTTT	CSVRPNTGELFF
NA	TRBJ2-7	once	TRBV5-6	TGTGCCAGCAGCCCTCCGGGCCCCACCTACGAGCAGTACTTC	CASSPPGPTYEQYF
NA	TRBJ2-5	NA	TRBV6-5	TGTGCCAGCAGGCCTAGCTATCAAGAGACCCAGTACTTC	CASRPSYQETQYF
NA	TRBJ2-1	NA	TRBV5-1	TGCGCCAGCAGCTTGAGCGCGACAAGCATGCTCTTC	CASSLSATSMLF
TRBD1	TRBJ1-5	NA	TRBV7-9	TGTGCCAGCAGCCCTCCCGGGACAGGCAATCAGCCCCAGCATTTT	CASSPPGTGNQPQHF
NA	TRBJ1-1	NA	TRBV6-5	TGTGCCAGCAGTAATCACAGGGAAGCTTTCTTT	CASSNHREAFF
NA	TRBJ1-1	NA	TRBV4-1	TGCGCCAGCAGCCCAGTTCGGTCGGGGAACACTGAAGCTTTCTTT	CASSPVRSGNTEAFF
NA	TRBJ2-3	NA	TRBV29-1	TGCAGCGTTCGAATGAGCACAGATACGCAGTATTTT	CSVRMSTDTQYF
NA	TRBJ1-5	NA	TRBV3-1	TGTGCCAGCAGCCAAGCACAGGGTCGGAATCAGCCCCAGCATTTT	CASSQAQGRNQPQHF
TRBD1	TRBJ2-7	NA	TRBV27	TGTGCCAGCAGCCAACCCGGGACAGGGAGGAACGAGCAGTACTTC	CASSQPGTGRNEQYF
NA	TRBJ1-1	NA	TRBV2	TGTGCCAGCAGTCGAGATTTAGGGGACACTGAAGCTTTCTTT	CASSRDLGDTEAFF
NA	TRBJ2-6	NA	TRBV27	TGTGCCAGCAGATTCCATACTTCTGGGGCCAACGTCCTGACTTTC	CASRFHTSGANVLTF
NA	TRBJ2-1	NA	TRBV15	TGTGCCACCAGCAGAGATATGAGCTCCTACAATGAGCAGTTCTTC	CATSRDMSSYNEQFF
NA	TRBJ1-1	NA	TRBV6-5	TGTGCCAGCAGTTACTCGGCGGTAAAGAACACTGAAGCTTTCTTT	CASSYSAVKNTEAFF
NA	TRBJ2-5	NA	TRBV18	TGTGCCAGCTCACCAAAGGGTGGAGAGACCCAGTACTTC	CASSPKGGETQYF
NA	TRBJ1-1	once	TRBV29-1	TGCAGCGGGACGGGGCGGAAGAACACTGAAGCTTTCTTT	CSGTGRKNTEAFF
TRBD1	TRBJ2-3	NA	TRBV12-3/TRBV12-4	TGTGCCAGCAGCCGGACAGGGGGCAGCCGAACAGATACGCAGTATTTT	CASSRTGGSRTDTQYF
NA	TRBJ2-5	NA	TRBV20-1	TGCAGTGCTGAACAAGAGACCCAGTACTTC	CSAEQETQYF
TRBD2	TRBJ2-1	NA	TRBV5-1	TGCGCCAGCAGCTCAACTAGCGGGGCGTACAATGAGCAGTTCTTC	CASSSTSGAYNEQFF
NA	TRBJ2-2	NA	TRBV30	TGTGCCTGGAGTTCTGGGCAGGGCCCTAACACCGGGGAGCTGTTTTTT	CAWSSGQGPNTGELFF
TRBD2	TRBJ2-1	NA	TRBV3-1	TGTGCCAGCAGCCAACTAGGGGGAAGCGGGGGGGAGCAGTTCTTC	CASSQLGGSGGEQFF
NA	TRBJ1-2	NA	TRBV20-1	TGCAGTGCTAGGGAATCGAACCTCTATGGCTACACCTTC	CSARESNLYGYTF
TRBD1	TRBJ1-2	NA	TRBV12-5	TGTGCTAGTGGTTTGTCAACACCCAGACAGGGGACCGGCTACACCTTC	CASGLSTPRQGTGYTF
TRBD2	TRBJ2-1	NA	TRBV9	TGTGCCAGCAGCGTAGTTTCGGGGCGGGGGGGCCGGAATGAGCAGTTCTTC	CASSVVSGRGGRNEQFF
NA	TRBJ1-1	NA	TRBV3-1	TGTGCCAGCAGCCAAGTTGATCCGGTTGGAGCTTTCTTT	CASSQVDPVGAFF
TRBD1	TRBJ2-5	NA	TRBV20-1	TGCAGTGCTCAGGGAAGGACAGGGGGCTTCGAGACCCAGTACTTC	CSAQGRTGGFETQYF
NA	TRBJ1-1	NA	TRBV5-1	TGCGCCAGCAGCCGACAGGACCCTCGGAACACTGAAGCTTTCTTT	CASSRQDPRNTEAFF
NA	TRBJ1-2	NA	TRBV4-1	TGCGCCAGCAGCCAAGACCGGTTCTACGGCTACACCTTC	CASSQDRFYGYTF
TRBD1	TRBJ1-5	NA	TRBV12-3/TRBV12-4	TGTGCCAGCAGGAGACAGGGGACTAGCAATCAGCCCCAGCATTTT	CASRRQGTSNQPQHF
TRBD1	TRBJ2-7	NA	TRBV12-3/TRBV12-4	TGTGCCAGCAGCAGACAGGGCCACGAGCAGTACTTC	CASSRQGHEQYF
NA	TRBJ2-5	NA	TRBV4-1	TGCGCCAGCAGTCTCCGGGCTCAGCGAGAGACCCAGTACTTC	CASSLRAQRETQYF
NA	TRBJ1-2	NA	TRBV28	TGTGCCAGCAGGGCCGGCGGGGGTCGGGTCTATGGCTACACCTTC	CASRAGGGRVYGYTF
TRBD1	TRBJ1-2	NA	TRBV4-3	TGCGCCAGCAGCCTCGGACAGGGGGCTTTAAACTATGGCTACACCTTC	CASSLGQGALNYGYTF